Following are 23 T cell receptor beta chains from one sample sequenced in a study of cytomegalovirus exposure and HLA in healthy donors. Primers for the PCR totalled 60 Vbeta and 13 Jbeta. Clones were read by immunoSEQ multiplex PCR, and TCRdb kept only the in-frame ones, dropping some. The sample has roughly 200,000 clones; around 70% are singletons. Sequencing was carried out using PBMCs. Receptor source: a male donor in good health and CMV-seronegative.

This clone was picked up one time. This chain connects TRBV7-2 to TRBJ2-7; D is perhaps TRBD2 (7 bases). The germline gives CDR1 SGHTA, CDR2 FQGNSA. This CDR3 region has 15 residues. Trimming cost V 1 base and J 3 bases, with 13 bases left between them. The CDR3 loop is CASSLVGGTLYEQYF. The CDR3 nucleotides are TGTGCCAGCAGCTTAGTGGGGGGGACACTCTACGAGCAGTACTTC.

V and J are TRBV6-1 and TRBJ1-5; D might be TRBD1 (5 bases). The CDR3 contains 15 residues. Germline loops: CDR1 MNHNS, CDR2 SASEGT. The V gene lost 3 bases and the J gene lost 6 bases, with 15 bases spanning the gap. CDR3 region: CASSDALGGTQPQHF. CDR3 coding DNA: TGTGCCAGCAGTGATGCACTGGGGGGGACTCAGCCCCAGCATTTT.

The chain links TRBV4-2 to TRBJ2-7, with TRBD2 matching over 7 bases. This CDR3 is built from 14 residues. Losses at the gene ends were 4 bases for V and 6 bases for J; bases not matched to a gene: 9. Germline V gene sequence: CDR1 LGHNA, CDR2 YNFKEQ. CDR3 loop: CASSPVGRESEQYF. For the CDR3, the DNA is TGTGCCAGCAGCCCCGTTGGGCGGGAGAGCGAGCAGTACTTC.

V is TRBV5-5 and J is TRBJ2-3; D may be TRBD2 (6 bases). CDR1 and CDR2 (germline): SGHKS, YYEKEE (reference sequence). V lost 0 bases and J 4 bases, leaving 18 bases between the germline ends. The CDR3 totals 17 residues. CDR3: CASSLAAGRPTSDTQYF. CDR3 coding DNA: TGTGCCAGCAGCTTGGCGGCGGGACGGCCAACCTCAGATACGCAGTATTTT.

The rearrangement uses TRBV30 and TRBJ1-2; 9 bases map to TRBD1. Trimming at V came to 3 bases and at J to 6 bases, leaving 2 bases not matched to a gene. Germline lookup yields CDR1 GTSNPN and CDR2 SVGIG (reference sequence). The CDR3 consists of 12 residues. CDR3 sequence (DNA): TGTGCCTGGAGGACAGGGGGGCATGGCTACACCTTC. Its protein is CAWRTGGHGYTF.

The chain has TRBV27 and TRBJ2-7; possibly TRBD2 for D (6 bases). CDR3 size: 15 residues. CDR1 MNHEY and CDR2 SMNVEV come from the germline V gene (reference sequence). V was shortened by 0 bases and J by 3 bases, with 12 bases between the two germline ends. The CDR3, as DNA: TGTGCCAGCAGTTTATCCTCCGGCGGGATCTACGAGCAGTACTTC. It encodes CASSLSSGGIYEQYF.

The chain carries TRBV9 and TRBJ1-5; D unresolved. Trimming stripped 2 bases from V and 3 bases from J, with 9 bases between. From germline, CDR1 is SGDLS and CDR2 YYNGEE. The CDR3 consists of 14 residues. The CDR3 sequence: CASSVGGDNQPQHF. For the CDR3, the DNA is TGTGCCAGCAGCGTTGGAGGAGACAATCAGCCCCAGCATTTT.

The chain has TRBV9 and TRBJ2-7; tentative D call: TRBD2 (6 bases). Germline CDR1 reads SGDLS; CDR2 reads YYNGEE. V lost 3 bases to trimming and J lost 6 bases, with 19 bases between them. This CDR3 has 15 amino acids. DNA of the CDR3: TGTGCCAGCAGCGCCTCGGGGATGCGGGACGGCGAGCAGTACTTC. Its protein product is CASSASGMRDGEQYF.

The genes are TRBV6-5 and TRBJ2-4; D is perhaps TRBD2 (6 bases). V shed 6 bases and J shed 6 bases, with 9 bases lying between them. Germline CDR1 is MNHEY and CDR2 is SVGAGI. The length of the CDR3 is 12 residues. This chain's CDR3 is CASSPGGNIQYF. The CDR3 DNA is TGTGCCAGCAGCCCCGGGGGAAACATTCAGTACTTC.

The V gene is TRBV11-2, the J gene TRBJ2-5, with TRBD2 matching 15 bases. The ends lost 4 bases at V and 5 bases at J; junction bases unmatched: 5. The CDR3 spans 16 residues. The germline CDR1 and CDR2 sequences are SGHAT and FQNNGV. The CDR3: CASSWGLAGGRETQYF. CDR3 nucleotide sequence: TGTGCCAGCAGCTGGGGACTAGCGGGAGGTCGGGAGACCCAGTACTTC. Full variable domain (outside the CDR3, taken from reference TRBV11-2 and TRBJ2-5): EAGVAQSPRYKIIEKRQSVAFWCNPISGHATLYWYQQILGQGPKLLIQFQNNGVVDDSQLPKDRFSAERLKGVDSTLKIQPAKLEDSAVYLCASSWGLAGGRETQYFGPGTRLLVL.

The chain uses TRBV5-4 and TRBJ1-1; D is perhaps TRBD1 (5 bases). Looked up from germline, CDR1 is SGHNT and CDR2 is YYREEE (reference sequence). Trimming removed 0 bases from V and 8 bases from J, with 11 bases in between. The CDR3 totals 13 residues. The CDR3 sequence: CASSLEWGGEAFF. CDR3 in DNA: TGTGCCAGCAGCTTGGAGTGGGGCGGAGAAGCTTTCTTT.

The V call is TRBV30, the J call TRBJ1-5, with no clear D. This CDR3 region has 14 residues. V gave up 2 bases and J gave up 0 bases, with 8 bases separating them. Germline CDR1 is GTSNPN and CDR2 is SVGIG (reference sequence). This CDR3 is CAWSLIYSNQPQHF. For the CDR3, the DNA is TGTGCCTGGAGTCTGATCTATAGCAATCAGCCCCAGCATTTT.

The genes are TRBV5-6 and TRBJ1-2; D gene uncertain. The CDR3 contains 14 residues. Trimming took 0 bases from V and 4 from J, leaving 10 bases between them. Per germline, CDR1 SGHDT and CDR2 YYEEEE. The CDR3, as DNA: TGTGCCAGCAGCTTGGGACAAAGAAGCTATGGCTACACCTTC. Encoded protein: CASSLGQRSYGYTF.

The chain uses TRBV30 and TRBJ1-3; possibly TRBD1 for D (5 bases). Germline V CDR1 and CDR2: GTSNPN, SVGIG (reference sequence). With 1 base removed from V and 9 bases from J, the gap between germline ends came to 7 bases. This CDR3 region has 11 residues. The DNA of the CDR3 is TGTGCCTGGAGTGGGGGGGTCACCATATATTTT. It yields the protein CAWSGGVTIYF.

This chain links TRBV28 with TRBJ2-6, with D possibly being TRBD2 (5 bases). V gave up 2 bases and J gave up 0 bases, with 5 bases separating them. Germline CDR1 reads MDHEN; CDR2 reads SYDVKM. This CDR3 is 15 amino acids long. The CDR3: CASSLGGSGANVLTF. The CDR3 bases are TGTGCCAGCAGTTTAGGAGGCTCTGGGGCCAACGTCCTGACTTTC.

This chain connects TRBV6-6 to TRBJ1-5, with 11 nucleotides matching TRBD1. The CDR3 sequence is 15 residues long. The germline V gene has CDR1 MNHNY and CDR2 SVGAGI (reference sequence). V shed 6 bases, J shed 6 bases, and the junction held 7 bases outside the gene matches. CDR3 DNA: TGTGCCAGCAGACCGGACAGGGGGCTAGGTCAGCCCCAGCATTTT. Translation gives CASRPDRGLGQPQHF.

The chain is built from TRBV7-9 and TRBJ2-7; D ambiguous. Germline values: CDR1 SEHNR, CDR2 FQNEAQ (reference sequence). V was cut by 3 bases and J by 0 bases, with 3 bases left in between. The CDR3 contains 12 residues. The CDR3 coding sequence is TGTGCCAGCAGCTTGAGCTCCTACGAGCAGTACTTC. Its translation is CASSLSSYEQYF.

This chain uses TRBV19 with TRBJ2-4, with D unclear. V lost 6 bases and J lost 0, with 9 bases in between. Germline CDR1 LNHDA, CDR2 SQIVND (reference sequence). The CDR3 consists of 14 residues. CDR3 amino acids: CASRSEVAKNIQYF. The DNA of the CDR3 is TGTGCCAGTAGGAGTGAGGTAGCCAAAAACATTCAGTACTTC.

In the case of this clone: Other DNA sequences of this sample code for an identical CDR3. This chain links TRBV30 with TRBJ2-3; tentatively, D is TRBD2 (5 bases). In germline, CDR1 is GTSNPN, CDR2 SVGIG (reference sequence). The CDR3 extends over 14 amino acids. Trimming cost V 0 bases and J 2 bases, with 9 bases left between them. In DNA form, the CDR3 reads TGTGCCTGGAGTGTAGGCGGGTCCACAGATACGCAGTATTTT. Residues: CAWSVGGSTDTQYF.

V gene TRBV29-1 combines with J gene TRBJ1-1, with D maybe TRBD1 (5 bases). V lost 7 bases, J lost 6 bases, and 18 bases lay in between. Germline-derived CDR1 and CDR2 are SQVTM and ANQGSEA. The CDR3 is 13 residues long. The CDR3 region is CSAREQGGAEAFF. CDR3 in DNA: TGCAGCGCCCGAGAGCAGGGAGGCGCTGAAGCTTTCTTT.

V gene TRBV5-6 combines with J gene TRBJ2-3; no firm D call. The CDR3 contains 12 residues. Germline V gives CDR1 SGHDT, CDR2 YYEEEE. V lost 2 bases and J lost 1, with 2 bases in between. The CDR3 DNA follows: TGTGCCAGCAGCTTCGGCACAGATACGCAGTATTTT. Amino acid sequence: CASSFGTDTQYF.

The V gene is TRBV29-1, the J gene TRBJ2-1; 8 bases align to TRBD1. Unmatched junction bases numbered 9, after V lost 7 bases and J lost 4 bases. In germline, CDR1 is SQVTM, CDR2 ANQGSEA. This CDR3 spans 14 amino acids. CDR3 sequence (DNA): TGCAGCGCCCTAGGACAGGGTTCTTACAATGAGCAGTTCTTC. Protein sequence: CSALGQGSYNEQFF.

In nucleotides, the CDR3 is TGTGCCAGCAGTGAAGGTGAGGATGGTGAAGCTTTCTTT. Its translation is CASSEGEDGEAFF. The J gene is TRBJ1-1, the V gene TRBV25-1; D unresolved. V lost 2 bases and J 7 bases, leaving 11 bases between the germline ends. CDR1 and CDR2 from the germline V gene are MGHDK and SYGVNS. The CDR3 spans 13 residues.